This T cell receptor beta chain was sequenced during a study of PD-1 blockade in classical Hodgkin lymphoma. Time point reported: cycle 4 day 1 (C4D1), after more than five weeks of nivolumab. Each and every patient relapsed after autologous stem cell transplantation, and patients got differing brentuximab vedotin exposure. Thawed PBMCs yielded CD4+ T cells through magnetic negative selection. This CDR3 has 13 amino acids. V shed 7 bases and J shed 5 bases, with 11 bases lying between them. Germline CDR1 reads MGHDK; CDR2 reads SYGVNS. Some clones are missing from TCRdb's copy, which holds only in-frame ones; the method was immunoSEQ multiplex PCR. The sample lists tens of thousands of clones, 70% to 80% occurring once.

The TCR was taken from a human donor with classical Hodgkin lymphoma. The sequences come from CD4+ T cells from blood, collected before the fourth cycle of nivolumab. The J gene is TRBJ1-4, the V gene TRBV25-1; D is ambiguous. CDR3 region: CASTPTGNEKLFF. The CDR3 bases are TGTGCCAGCACCCCGACGGGCAATGAAAAACTGTTTTTT.